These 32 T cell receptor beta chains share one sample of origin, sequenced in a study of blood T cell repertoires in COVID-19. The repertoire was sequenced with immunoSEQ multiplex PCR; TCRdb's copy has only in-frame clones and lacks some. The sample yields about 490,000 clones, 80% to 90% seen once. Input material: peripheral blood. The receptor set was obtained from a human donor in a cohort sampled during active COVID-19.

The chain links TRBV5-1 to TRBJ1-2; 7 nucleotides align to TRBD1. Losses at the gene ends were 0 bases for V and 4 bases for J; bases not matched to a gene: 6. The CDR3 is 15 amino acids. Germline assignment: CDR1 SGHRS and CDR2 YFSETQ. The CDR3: CASSLGNRDSYGYTF. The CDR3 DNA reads TGCGCCAGCAGCTTGGGCAACCGGGACAGCTATGGCTACACCTTC.

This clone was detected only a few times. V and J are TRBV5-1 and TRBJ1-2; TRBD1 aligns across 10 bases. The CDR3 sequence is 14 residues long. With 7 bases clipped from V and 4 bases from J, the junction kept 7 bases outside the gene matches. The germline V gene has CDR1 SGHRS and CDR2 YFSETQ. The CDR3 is CASETGGGGYGYTF. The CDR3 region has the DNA TGCGCCAGCGAGACAGGGGGCGGGGGCTATGGCTACACCTTC.

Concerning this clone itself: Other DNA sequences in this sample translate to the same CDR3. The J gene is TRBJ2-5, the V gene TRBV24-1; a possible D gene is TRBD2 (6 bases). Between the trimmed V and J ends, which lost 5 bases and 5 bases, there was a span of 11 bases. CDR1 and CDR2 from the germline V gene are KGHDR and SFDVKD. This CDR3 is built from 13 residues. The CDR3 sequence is CATSGGRGETQYF. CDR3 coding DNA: TGTGCCACCAGTGGGGGCCGGGGGGAGACCCAGTACTTC.

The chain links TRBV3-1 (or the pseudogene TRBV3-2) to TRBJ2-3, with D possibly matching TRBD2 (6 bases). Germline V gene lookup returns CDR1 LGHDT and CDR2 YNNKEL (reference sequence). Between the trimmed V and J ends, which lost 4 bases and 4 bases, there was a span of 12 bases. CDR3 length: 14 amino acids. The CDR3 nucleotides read TGTGCCAGCAGCCTGACTAGTTTGGCAGATACGCAGTATTTT. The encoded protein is CASSLTSLADTQYF.

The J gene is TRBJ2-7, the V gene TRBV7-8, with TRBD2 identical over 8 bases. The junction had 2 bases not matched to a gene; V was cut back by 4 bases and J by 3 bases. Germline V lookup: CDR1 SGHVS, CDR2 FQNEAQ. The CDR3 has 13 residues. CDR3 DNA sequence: TGTGCCAGCAGCTACCTAGCGGGCTACGAGCAGTACTTC. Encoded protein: CASSYLAGYEQYF.

The CDR3 here is CAWAGLAGGVYYEQYF. In DNA form, the CDR3 reads TGTGCCTGGGCAGGACTAGCGGGCGGTGTTTACTACGAGCAGTACTTC. The genes are TRBV30 and TRBJ2-7, with 11 bases fitting TRBD2. Germline CDR1 reads GTSNPN; CDR2 reads SVGIG (reference sequence). The CDR3 is made up of 16 amino acids. Trimming took 5 bases from V and 3 from J; bases not matched to a gene: 12. The full variable domain, rest sourced from reference TRBV30 and TRBJ2-7, is SQTIHQWPATLVQPVGSPLSLECTVEGTSNPNLYWYRQAAGRGLQLLFYSVGIGQISSEVPQNLSASRPQDRQFILSSKKLLLSDSGFYLCAWAGLAGGVYYEQYFGPGTRLTVT.

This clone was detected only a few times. CDR3: CATSDPTGGKETQYF. CDR3 sequence (DNA): TGTGCCACCAGTGATCCGACAGGGGGGAAAGAGACCCAGTACTTC. The chain recombines TRBV24-1 with TRBJ2-5; 9 nucleotides align to TRBD1. CDR1 and CDR2 (germline): KGHDR, SFDVKD. This CDR3 spans 15 amino acids. V gave up 3 bases and J gave up 3 bases; unmatched junction bases: 4.

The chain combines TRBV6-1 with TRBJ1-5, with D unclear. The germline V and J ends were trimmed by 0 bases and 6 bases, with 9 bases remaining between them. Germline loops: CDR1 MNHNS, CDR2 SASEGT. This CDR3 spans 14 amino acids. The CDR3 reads CASSEAQVGQPQHF. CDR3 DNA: TGTGCCAGCAGTGAAGCGCAGGTGGGTCAGCCCCAGCATTTT.

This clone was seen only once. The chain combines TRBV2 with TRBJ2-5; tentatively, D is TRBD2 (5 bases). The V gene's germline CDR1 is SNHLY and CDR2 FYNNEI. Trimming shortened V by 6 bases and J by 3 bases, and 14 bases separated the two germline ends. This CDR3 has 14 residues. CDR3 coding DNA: TGTGCCAGCAGGCCGGACGGGAATGAAGAGACCCAGTACTTC. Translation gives CASRPDGNEETQYF.

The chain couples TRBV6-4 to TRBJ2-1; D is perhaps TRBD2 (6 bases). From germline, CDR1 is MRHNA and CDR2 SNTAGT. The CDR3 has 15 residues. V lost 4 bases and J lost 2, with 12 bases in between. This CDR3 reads CASSALASTYNEQFF. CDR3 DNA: TGTGCCAGCAGTGCCCTAGCGAGTACCTACAATGAGCAGTTCTTC.

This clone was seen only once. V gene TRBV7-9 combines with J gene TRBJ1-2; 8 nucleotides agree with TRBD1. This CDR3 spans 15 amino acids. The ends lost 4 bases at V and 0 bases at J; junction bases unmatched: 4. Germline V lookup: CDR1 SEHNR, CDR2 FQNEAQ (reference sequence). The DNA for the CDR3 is TGTGCCAGCAGCTCGGACAGGGAAGCTAACTATGGCTACACCTTC. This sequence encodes CASSSDREANYGYTF.

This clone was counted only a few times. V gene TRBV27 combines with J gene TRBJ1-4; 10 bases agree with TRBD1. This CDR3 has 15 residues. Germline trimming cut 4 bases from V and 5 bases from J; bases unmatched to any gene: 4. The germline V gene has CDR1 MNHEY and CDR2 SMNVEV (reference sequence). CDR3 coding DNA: TGTGCCAGCAGTTCCCGGGACAGGGGAAATGAAAAACTGTTTTTT. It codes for CASSSRDRGNEKLFF.

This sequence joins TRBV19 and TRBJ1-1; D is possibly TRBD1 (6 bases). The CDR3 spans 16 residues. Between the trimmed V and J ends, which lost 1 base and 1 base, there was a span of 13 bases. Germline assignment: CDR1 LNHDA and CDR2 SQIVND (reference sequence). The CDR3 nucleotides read TGTGCCAGTAGTATAGGTGGGGGCCGGGGGAACACTGAAGCTTTCTTT. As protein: CASSIGGGRGNTEAFF.

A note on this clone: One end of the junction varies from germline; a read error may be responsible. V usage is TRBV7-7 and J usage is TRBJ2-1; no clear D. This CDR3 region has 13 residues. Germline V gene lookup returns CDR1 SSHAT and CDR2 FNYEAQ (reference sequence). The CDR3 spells CASNHAGYNEQFF. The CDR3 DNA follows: TGTGCTAGCAACCATGCCGGCTACAATGAGCAGTTCTTC.

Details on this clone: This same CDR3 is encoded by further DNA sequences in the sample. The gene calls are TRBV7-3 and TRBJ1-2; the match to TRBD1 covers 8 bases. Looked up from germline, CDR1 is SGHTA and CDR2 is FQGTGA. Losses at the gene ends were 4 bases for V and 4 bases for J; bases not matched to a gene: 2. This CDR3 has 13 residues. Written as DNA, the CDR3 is TGTGCCAGCAGCTCTGGACAGGGCTATGGCTACACCTTC. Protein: CASSSGQGYGYTF.

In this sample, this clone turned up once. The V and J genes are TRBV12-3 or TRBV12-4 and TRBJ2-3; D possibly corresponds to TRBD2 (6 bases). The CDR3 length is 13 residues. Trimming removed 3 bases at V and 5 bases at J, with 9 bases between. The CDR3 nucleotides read TGTGCCAGCAGTTTGGAGGGCCGAGATACGCAGTATTTT. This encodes CASSLEGRDTQYF.

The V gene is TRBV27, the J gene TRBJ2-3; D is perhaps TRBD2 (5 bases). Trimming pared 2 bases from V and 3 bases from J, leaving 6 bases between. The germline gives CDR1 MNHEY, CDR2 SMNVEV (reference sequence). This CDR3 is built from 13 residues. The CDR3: CASSLGSTDTQYF. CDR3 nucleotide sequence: TGTGCCAGCAGTTTAGGGAGTACAGATACGCAGTATTTT.

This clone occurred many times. CDR3 in DNA: TGTGCCTGGAGGGCCAGGGGGACGAACACTGAAGCTTTCTTT. Protein sequence: CAWRARGTNTEAFF. V and J are TRBV30 and TRBJ1-1, with 7 positions matching TRBD1. V gave up 3 bases and J gave up 1 base; unmatched junction bases: 5. The germline gives CDR1 GTSNPN, CDR2 SVGIG (reference sequence). There are 14 residues in the CDR3.

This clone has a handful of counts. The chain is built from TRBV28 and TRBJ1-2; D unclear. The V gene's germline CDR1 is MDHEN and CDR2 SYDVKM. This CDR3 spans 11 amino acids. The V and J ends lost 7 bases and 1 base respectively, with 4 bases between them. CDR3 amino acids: CASNFNYGYTF. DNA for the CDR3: TGTGCCAGCAACTTTAACTATGGCTACACCTTC.

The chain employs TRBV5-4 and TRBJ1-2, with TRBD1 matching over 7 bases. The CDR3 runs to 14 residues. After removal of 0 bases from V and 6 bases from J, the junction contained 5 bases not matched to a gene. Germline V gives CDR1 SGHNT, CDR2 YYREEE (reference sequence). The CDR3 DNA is TGTGCCAGCAGCTTGGAAGACGACAGGGATGGCTACACCTTC. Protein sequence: CASSLEDDRDGYTF.

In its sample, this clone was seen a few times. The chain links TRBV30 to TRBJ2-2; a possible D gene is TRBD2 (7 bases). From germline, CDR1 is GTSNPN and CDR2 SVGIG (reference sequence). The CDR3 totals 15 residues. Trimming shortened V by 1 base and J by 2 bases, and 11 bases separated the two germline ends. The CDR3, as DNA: TGTGCCTGGAGTGCGGGGGGCATCAACACCGGGGAGCTGTTTTTT. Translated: CAWSAGGINTGELFF. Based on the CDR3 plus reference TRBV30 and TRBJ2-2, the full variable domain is SQTIHQWPATLVQPVGSPLSLECTVEGTSNPNLYWYRQAAGRGLQLLFYSVGIGQISSEVPQNLSASRPQDRQFILSSKKLLLSDSGFYLCAWSAGGINTGELFFGEGSRLTVL.

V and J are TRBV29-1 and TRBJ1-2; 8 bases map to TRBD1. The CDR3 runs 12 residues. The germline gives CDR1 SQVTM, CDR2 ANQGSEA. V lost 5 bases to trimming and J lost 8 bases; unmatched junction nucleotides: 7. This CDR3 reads CSVTQGARGYTF. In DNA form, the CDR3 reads TGCAGCGTTACTCAGGGGGCTCGGGGCTACACCTTC.

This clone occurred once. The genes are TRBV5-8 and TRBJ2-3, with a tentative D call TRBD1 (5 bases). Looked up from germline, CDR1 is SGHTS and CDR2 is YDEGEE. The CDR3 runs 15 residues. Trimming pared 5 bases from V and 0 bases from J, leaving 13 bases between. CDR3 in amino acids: CASRPGYSSTDTQYF. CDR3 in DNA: TGTGCCAGCAGGCCAGGGTACTCTAGCACAGATACGCAGTATTTT.

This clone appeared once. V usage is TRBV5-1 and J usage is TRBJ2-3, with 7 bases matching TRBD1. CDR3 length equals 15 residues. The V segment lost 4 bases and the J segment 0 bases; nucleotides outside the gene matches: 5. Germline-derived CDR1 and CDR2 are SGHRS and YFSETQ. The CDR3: CASSVDRPSTDTQYF. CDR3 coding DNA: TGCGCCAGCAGCGTGGACAGGCCCAGCACAGATACGCAGTATTTT.

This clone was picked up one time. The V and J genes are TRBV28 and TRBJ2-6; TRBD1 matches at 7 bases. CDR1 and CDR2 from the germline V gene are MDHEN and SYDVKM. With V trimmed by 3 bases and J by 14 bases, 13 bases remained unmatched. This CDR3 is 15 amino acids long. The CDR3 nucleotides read TGTGCCAGCAGTTTCCTTGACAGGGCCGTCAGCATCCTGACTTTC. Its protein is CASSFLDRAVSILTF.

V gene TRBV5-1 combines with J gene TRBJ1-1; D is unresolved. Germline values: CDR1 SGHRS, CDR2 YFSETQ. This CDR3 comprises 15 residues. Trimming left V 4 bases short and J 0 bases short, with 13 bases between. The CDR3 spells CASSPGAGMNTEAFF. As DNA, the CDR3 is TGCGCCAGCAGCCCGGGTGCGGGGATGAACACTGAAGCTTTCTTT.

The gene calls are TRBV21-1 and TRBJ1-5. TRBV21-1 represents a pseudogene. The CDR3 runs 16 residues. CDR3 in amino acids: CASRNDLGGWNQPQHF. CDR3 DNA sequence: TGTGCCAGCAGGAATGATCTGGGGGGATGGAATCAGCCCCAGCATTTT.

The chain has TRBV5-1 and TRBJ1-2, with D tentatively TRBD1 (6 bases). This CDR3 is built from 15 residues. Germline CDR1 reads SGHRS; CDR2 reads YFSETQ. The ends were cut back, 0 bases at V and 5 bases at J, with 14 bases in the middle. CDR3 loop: CASSLGTNREYGYTF. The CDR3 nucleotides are TGCGCCAGCAGCTTGGGTACCAACAGGGAGTATGGCTACACCTTC. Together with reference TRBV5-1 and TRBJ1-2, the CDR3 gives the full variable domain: KAGVTQTPRYLIKTRGQQVTLSCSPISGHRSVSWYQQTPGQGLQFLFEYFSETQRNKGNFPGRFSGRQFSNSRSEMNVSTLELGDSALYLCASSLGTNREYGYTFGSGTRLTVV.

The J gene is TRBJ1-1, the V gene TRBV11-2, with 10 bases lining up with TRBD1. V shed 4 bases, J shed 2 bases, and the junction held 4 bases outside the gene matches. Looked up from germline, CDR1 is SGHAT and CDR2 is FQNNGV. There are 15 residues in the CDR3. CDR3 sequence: CASSSRQGANTEAFF. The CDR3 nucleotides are TGTGCCAGCAGCTCCCGACAGGGGGCAAACACTGAAGCTTTCTTT.

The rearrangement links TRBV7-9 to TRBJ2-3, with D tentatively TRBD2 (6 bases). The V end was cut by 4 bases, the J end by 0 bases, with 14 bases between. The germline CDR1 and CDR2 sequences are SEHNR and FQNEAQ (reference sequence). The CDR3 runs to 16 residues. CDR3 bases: TGTGCCAGCAGCTCGATCCGGGACTTTAGCACAGATACGCAGTATTTT. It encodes CASSSIRDFSTDTQYF.

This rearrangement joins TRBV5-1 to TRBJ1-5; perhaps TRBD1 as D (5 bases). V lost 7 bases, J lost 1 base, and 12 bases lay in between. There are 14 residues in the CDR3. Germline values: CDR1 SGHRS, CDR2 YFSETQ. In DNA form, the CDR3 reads TGCGCCAGCCGGCGGGGGTTAAGCAATCAGCCCCAGCATTTT. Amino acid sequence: CASRRGLSNQPQHF.

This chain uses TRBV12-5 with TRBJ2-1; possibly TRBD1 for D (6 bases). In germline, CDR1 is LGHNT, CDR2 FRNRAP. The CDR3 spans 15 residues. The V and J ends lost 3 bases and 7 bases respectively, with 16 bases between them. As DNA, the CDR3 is TGTGCTAGTGGTTTATGGGGGCCCGGGGAAAATGAGCAGTTCTTC. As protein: CASGLWGPGENEQFF.